This T cell receptor beta chain was recovered during a study of cytomegalovirus exposure and HLA in healthy donors. Study-wide results and caveats: According to an earlier analysis, most TCR beta V segments yielded productive rearrangements about 87% or about 30% of the time. Association with HLA alleles at 0.05 false discovery rate was found for approximately 18,000 TCR beta sequences in a later analysis. An analysis was carried out at a later point. It showed that HLA-associated TCR beta chains were more clonally expanded than equally common non-associated chains.

About this clone: As yet, its antigen is unknown.

The PCR made use of 60 Vbeta and 13 Jbeta primers. Produced via immunoSEQ multiplex PCR; TCRdb's table is partial and in-frame only. The table shows approximately 150,000 clones, with roughly 79% occurring only once. This CDR3 contains 14 residues. Despite likely unrecorded immune exposures, the donors were nominally healthy at the time of sampling. This rearrangement joins TRBV21-1 to TRBJ2-7; the table's D call TRBD1 went unverified against the DNA. TRBV21-1 is tagged as a pseudogene. The sample comprised PBMCs. The source is a man aged 35-49 years in good health and CMV-seronegative. The CDR3 loop is CATPARVCSYEQYV. As DNA, the CDR3 is TGTGCCACCCCGGCCAGGGTGTGCTCCTACGAGCAGTACGTC.